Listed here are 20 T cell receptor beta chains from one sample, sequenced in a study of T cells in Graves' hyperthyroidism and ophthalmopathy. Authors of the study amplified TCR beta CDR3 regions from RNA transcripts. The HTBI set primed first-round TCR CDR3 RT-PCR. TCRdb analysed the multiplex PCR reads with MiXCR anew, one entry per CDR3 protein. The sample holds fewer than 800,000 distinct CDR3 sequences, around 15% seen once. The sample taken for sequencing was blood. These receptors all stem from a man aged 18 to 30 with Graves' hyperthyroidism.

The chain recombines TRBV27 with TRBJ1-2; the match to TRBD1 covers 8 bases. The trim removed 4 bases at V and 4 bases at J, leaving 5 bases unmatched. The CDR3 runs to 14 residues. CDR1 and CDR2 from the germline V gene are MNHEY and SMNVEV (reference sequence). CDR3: CASSYNRGFYGYTF. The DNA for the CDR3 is TGTGCCAGCAGTTACAACAGGGGGTTCTATGGCTACACCTTC.

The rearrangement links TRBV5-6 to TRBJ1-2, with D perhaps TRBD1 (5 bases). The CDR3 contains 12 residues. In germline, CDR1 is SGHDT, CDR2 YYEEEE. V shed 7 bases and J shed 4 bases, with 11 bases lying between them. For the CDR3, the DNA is TGTGCCAGCTGGGACTTTTTCTATGGCTACACCTTC. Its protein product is CASWDFFYGYTF.

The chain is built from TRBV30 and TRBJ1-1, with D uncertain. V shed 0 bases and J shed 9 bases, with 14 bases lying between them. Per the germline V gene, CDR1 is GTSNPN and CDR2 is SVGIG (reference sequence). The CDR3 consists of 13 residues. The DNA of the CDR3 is TGTGCCTGGAGTGTAGGAGTACTTTTGAAAGCTTTCTTT. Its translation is CAWSVGVLLKAFF.

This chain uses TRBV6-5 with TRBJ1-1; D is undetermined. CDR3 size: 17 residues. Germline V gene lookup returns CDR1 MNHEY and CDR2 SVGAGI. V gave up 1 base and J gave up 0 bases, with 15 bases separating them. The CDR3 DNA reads TGTGCCAGCAGTTACTATCTTATCGGTGCGATGAACACTGAAGCTTTCTTT. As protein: CASSYYLIGAMNTEAFF.

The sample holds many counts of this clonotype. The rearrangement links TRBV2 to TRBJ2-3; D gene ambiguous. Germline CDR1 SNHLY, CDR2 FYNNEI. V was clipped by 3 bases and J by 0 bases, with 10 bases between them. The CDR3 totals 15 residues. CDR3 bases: TGTGCCAGCAGTGACCCCAGCGTAAGCACAGATACGCAGTATTTT. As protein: CASSDPSVSTDTQYF.

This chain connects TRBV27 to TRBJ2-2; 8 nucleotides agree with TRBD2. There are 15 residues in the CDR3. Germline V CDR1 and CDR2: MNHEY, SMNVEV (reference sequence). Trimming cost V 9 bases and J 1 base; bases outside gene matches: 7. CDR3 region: CASRTGTRNTGELFF. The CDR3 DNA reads TGTGCCAGTCGCACCGGGACTAGGAACACCGGGGAGCTGTTTTTT.

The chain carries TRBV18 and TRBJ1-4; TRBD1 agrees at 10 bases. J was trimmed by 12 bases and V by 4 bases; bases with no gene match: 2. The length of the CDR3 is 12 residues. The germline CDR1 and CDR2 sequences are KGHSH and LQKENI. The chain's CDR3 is CASSRDRGELFF. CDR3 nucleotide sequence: TGTGCCAGCTCACGGGACAGGGGTGAACTGTTTTTT. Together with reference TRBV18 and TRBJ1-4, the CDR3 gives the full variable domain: NAGVMQNPRHLVRRRGQEARLRCSPMKGHSHVYWYRQLPEEGLKFMVYLQKENIIDESGMPKERFSAEFPKEGPSILRIQQVVRGDSAAYFCASSRDRGELFFGSGTQLSVL.

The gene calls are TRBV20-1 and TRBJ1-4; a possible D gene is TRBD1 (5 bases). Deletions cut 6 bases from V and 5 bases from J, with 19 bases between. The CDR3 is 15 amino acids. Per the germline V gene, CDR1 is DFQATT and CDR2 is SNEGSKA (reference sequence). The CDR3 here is CSATVGGRTNEKLFF. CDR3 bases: TGCAGTGCCACCGTGGGGGGAAGAACCAATGAAAAACTGTTTTTT.

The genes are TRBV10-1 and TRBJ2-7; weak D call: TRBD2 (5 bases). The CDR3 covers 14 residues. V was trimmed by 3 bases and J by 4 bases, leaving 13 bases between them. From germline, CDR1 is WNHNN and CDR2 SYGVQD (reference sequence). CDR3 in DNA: TGCGCCAGCAGTGAAGCTAGCCGAGAGTACGAGCAGTACTTC. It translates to CASSEASREYEQYF.

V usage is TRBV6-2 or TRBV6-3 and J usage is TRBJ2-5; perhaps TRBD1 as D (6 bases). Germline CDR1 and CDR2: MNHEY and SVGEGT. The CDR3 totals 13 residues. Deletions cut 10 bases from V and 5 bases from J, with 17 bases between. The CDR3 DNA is TGTGCCACTCAGGGGACCTTCGGCGAGACCCAGTACTTC. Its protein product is CATQGTFGETQYF.

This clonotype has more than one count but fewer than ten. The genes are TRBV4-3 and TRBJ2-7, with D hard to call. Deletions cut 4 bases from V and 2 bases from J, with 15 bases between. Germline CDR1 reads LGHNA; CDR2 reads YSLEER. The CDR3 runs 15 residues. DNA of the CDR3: TGCGCCAGCAGCCCAAAGGAGTCTTCCACCTACGAGCAGTACTTC. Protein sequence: CASSPKESSTYEQYF.

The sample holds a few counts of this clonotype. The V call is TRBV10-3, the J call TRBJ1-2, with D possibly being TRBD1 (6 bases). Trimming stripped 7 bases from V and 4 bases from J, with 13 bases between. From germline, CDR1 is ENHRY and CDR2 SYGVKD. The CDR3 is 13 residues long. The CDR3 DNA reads TGTGCCATCAAGCCCGGACAGACCTATGGCTACACCTTC. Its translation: CAIKPGQTYGYTF.

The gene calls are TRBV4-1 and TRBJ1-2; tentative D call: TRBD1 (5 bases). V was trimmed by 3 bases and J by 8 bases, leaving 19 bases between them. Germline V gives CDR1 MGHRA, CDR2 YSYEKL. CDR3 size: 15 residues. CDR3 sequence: CASSHGDSPAGGYTF. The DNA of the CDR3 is TGCGCCAGCAGCCATGGCGACAGCCCGGCGGGGGGCTACACCTTC.

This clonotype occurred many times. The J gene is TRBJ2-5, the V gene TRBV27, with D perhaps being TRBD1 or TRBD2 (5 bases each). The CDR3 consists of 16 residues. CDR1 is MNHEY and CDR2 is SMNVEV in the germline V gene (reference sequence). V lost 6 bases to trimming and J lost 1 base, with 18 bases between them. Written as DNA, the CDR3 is TGTGCCAGCAGCCACGCTCGGGACGCATTCCAAGAGACCCAGTACTTC. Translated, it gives CASSHARDAFQETQYF.

CDR3 in amino acids: CASTLGKGVTEAFF. In DNA form, the CDR3 reads TGTGCCAGTACCCTTGGGAAGGGAGTCACTGAAGCTTTCTTT. The V and J genes are TRBV19 and TRBJ1-1; no definite D call. Trimming removed 7 bases from V and 4 bases from J, with 16 bases in between. Germline-derived CDR1 and CDR2 are LNHDA and SQIVND (reference sequence). The CDR3 has 14 residues. The variable domain in full, completed from reference TRBV19 and TRBJ1-1, reads DGGITQSPKYLFRKEGQNVTLSCEQNLNHDAMYWYRQDPGQGLRLIYYSQIVNDFQKGDIAEGYSVSREKKESFPLTVTSAQKNPTAFYLCASTLGKGVTEAFFGQGTRLTVV.

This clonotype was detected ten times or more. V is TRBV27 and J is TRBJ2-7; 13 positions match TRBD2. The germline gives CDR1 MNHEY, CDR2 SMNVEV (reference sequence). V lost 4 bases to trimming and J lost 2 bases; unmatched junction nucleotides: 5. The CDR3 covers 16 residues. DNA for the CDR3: TGTGCCAGCAGTTCGTCCGGGACTAGCGGGACCTACGAGCAGTACTTC. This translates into CASSSSGTSGTYEQYF.

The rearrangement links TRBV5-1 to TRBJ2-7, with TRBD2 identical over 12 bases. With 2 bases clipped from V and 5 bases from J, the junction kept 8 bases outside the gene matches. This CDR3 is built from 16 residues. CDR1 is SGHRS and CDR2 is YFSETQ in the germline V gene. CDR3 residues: CASSFSTSGSGDEQYF. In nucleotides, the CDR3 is TGCGCCAGCAGCTTCTCGACTAGCGGGAGCGGCGACGAGCAGTACTTC.

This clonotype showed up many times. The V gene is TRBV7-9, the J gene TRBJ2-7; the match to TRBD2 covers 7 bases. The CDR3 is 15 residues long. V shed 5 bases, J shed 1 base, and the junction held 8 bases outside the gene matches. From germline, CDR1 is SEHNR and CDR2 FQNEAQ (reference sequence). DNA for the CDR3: TGTGCCAGCAGCCCTCCACTAGCGAGTTCCTACGAGCAGTACTTC. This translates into CASSPPLASSYEQYF.

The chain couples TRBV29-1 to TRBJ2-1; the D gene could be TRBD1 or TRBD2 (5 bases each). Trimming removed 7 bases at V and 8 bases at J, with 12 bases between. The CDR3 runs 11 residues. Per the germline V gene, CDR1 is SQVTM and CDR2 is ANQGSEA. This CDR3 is CSGTLGDEQFF. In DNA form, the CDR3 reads TGCAGCGGCACATTGGGGGATGAGCAGTTCTTC.

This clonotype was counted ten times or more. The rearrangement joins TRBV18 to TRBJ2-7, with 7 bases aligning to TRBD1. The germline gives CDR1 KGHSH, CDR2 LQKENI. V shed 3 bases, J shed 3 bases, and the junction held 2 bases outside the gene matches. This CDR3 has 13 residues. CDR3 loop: CASSPTGLYEQYF. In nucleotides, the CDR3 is TGTGCCAGCTCACCGACAGGGCTCTACGAGCAGTACTTC.